The clone carrying this T cell receptor (beta chain) was found a few times. Its matching antigen is unknown. J lost 5 bases, V lost 4 bases, and 7 bases had no gene match. CDR3 length: 17 amino acids. The data derive from a study of post-analysis software for immune sequencing data. Study results and limitations: Higher frequency in patients than in controls was seen for 5 or 6 TRBV segments, with TRBV5-6, TRBV5-1 and TRBV20-1 among them.

The TCR beta cDNA libraries carried unique molecular identifiers. TCRdb re-called the PCR reads with MiXCR, one entry per CDR3 protein. The data show about 430,000 distinct CDR3 sequences, with 39% seen just once and approximately 7.6% held by the top ten. The clonotype comes from a girl aged 2 to 9 with multiple sclerosis. The chain has TRBV12-3 or TRBV12-4 and TRBJ2-6; 11 bases line up with TRBD1. Sequenced sample: blood. As DNA, the CDR3 is TGTGCCAGCAGTTCCGGGACAGGGGGTGCTTGGGCCAACGTCCTGACTTTC. It yields the protein CASSSGTGGAWANVLTF.